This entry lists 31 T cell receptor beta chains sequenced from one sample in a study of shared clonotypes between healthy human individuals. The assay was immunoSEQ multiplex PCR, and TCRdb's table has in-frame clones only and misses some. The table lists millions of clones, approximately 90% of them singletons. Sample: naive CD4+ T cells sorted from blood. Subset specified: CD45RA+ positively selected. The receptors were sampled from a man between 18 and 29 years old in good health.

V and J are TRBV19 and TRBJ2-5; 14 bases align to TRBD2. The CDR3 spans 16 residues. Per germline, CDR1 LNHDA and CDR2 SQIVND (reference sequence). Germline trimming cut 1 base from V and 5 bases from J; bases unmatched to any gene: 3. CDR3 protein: CASSIGGLAGVETQYF. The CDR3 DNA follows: TGTGCCAGTAGTATAGGGGGACTAGCGGGAGTTGAGACCCAGTACTTC.

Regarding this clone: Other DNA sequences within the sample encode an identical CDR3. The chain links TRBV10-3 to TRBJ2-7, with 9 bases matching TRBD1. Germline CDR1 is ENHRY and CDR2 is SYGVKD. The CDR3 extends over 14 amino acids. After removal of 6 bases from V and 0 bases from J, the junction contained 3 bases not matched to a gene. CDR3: CAISDRGSSYEQYF. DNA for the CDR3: TGTGCCATCAGCGACAGGGGGAGCTCCTACGAGCAGTACTTC.

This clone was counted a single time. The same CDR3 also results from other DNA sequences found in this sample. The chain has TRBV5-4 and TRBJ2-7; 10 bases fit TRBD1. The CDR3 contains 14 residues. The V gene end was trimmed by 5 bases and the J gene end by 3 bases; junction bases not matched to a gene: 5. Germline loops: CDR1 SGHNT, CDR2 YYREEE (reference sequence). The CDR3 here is CASSSRDRGYEQYF. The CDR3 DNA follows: TGTGCCAGCAGTTCCCGGGACAGGGGCTACGAGCAGTACTTC.

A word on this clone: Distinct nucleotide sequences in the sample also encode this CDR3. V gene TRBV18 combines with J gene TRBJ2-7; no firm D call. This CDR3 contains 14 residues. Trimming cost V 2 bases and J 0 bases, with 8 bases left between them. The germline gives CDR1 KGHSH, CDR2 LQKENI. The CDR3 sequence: CASSPSGRSYEQYF. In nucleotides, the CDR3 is TGTGCCAGCTCACCATCGGGCCGCTCCTACGAGCAGTACTTC.

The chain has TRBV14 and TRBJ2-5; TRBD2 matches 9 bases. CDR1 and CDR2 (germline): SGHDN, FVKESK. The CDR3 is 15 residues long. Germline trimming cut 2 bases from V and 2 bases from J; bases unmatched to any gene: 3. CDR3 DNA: TGTGCCAGCAGCCAAACCCTAGCGGGGCAAGAGACCCAGTACTTC. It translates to CASSQTLAGQETQYF.

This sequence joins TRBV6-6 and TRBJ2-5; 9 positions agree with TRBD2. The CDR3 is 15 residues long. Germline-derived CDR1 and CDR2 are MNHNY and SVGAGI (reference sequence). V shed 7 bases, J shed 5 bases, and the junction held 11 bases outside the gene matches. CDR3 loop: CASTMASGDVETQYF. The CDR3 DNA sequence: TGTGCCAGCACCATGGCTAGCGGGGATGTGGAGACCCAGTACTTC.

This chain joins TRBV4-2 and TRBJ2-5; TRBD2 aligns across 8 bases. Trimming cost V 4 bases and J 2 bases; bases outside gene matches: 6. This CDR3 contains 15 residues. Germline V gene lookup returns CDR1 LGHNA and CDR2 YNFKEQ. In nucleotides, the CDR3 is TGTGCCAGCAGCCCCTCTGTAGCGGGGCAAGAGACCCAGTACTTC. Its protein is CASSPSVAGQETQYF.

The CDR3 DNA reads as TGTGCCAGCAGCCCTCGGACTAGCGCGGCAGATACGCAGTATTTT. The encoded protein is CASSPRTSAADTQYF. The chain recombines TRBV7-2 with TRBJ2-3, with TRBD2 matching 9 bases. CDR1 and CDR2 (germline): SGHTA, FQGNSA. CDR3 length: 15 residues. V shed 5 bases, J shed 4 bases, and the junction held 7 bases outside the gene matches.

DNA for the CDR3: TGTGCCATCAGTGATGCGCTTGGACAGAACTACGAGCAGTACTTC. Amino acid sequence: CAISDALGQNYEQYF. The V gene is TRBV10-3, the J gene TRBJ2-7, with a possible D match to TRBD1 (6 bases). The germline V gene has CDR1 ENHRY and CDR2 SYGVKD. This CDR3 is built from 15 residues. The V end was cut by 3 bases, the J end by 3 bases, with 15 bases between.

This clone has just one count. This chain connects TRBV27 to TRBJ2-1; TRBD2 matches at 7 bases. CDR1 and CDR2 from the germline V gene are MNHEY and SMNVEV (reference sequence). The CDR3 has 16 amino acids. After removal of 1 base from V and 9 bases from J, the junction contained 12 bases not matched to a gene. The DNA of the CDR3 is TGTGCCAGCAGTTTATACGGCGGGGAGGGGTTCTCTGAGCAGTTCTTC. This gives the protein CASSLYGGEGFSEQFF.

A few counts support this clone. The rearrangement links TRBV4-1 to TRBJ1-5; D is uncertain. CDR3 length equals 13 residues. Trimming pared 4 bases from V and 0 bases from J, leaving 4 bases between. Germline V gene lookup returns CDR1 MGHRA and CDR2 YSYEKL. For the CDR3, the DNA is TGCGCCAGCAGCCGATTTAGCAATCAGCCCCAGCATTTT. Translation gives CASSRFSNQPQHF.

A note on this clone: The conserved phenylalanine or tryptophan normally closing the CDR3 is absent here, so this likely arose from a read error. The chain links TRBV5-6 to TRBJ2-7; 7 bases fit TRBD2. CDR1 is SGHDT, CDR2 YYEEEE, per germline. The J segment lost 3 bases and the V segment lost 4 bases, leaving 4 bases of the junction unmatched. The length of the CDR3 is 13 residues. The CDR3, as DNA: TGTGCCAGCAGCCAAGGACTAGGCTACGAGCAGTACCTC. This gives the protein CASSQGLGYEQYL.

DNA for the CDR3: TGCGCCAGCAGCCAAGTCCTAGTCTACAAGAACACCGGGGAGCTGTTTTTT. Protein: CASSQVLVYKNTGELFF. The chain has TRBV4-1 and TRBJ2-2; D unclear. Trimming stripped 1 base from V and 1 base from J, with 13 bases between. Germline CDR1 MGHRA, CDR2 YSYEKL. This CDR3 is built from 17 residues.

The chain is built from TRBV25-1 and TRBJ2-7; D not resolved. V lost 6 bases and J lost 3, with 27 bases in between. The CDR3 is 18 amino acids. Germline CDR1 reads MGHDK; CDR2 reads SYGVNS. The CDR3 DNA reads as TGTGCCAGCAGCGCCAACCCGAACAGTAGGCAAGGGAACTACGAGCAGTACTTC. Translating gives CASSANPNSRQGNYEQYF.

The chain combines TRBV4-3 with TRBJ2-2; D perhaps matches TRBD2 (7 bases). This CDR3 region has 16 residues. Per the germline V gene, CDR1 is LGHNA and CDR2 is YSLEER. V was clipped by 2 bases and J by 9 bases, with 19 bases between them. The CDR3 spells CASSQIAGGGGRELFF. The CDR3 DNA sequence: TGCGCCAGCAGCCAAATCGCCGGAGGGGGGGGAAGGGAGCTGTTTTTT.

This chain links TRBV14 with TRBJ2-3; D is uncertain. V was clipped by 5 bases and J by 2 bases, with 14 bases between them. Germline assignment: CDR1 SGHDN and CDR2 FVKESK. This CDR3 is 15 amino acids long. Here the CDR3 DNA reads TGTGCCAGCAGCAAAGGACGGCCGATCACAGATACGCAGTATTTT. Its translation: CASSKGRPITDTQYF.

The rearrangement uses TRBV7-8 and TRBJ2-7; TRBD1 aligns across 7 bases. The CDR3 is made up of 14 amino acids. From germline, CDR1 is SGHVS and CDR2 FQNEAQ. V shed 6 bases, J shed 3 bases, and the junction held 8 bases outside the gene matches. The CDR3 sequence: CASRIQGDGYEQYF. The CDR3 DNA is TGTGCCAGCAGAATTCAGGGGGATGGCTACGAGCAGTACTTC.

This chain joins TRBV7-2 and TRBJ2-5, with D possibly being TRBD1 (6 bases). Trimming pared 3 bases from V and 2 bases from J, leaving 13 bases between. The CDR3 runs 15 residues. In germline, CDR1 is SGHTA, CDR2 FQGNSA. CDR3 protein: CASSFSQGKQETQYF. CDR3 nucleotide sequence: TGTGCCAGCAGCTTTAGCCAGGGGAAACAAGAGACCCAGTACTTC.

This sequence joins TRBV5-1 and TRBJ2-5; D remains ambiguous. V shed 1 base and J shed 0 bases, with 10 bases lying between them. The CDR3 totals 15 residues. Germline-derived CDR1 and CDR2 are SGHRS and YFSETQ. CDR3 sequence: CASSLSSMNQETQYF. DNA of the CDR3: TGCGCCAGCAGCTTGTCCTCCATGAACCAAGAGACCCAGTACTTC.

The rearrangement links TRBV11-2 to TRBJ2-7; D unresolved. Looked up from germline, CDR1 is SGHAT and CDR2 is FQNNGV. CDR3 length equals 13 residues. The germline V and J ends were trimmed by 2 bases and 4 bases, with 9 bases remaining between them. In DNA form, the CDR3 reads TGTGCCAGCAGCTTATCCCACGGGTACGAGCAGTACTTC. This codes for CASSLSHGYEQYF.

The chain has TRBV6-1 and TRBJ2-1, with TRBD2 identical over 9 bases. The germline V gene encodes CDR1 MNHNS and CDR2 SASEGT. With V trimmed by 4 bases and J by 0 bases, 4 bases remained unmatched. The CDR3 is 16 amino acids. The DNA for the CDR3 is TGTGCCAGCAGTGGGTTAGCGGGGGACTCCTACAATGAGCAGTTCTTC. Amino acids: CASSGLAGDSYNEQFF.

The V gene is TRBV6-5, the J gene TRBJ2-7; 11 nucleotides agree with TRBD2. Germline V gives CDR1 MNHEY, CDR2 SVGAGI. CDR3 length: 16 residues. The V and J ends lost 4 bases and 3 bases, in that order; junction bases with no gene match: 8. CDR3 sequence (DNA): TGTGCCAGCAGTTCGTACCCCGGGACTAGCGGCTACGAGCAGTACTTC. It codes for CASSSYPGTSGYEQYF.

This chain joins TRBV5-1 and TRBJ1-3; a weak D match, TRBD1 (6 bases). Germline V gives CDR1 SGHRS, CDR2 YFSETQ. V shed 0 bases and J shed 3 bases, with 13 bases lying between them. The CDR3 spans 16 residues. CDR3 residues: CASSLVGARFGNTIYF. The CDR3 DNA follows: TGCGCCAGCAGCTTGGTGGGGGCAAGATTTGGAAACACCATATATTTT.

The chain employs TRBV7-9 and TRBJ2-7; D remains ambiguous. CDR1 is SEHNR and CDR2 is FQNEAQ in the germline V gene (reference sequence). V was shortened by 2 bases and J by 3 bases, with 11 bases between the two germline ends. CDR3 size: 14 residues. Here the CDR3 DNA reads TGTGCCAGCAGCTTAACAGTTAAGTACTACGAGCAGTACTTC. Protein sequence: CASSLTVKYYEQYF.

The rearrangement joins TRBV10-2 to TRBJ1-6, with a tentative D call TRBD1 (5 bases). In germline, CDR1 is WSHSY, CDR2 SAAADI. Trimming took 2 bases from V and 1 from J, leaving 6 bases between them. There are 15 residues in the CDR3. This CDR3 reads CASSERGSYNSPLHF. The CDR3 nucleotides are TGCGCCAGCAGTGAGCGGGGGTCCTATAATTCACCCCTCCACTTT.

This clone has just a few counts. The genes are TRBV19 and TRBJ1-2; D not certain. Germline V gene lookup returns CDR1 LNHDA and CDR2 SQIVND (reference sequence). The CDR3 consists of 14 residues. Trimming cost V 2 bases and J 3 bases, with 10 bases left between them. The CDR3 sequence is CASSILSQDYGYTF. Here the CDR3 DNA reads TGTGCCAGTAGTATATTGAGCCAGGACTATGGCTACACCTTC.

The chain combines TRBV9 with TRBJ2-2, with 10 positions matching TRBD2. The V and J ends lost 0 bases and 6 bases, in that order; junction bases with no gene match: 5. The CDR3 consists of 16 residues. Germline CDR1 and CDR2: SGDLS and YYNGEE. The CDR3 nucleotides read TGTGCCAGCAGCGTAGTGGTAGCGGGAGGCCCCGGGGAGCTGTTTTTT. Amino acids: CASSVVVAGGPGELFF.

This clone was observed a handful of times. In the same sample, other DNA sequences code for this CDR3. The CDR3 DNA reads TGTGCCAGCTCACAGGGGGCAGACACTGAAGCTTTCTTT. Translating gives CASSQGADTEAFF. This chain connects TRBV18 to TRBJ1-1; 7 positions match TRBD1. Germline CDR1 reads KGHSH; CDR2 reads LQKENI. The V and J ends lost 4 bases and 3 bases, in that order; junction bases with no gene match: 2. CDR3 length: 13 residues.

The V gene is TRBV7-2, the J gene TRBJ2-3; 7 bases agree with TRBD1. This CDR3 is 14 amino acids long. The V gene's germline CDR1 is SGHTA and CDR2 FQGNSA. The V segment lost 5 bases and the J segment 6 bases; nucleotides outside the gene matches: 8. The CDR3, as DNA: TGTGCCAGCAGCCCACGACAGGGTACGGATACGCAGTATTTT. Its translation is CASSPRQGTDTQYF.

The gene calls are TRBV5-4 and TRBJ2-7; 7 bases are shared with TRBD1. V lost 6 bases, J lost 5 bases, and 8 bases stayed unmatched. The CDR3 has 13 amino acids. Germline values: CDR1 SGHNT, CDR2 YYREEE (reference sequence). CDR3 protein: CASKKTGRDEQYF. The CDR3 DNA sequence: TGTGCCAGCAAGAAGACAGGGAGAGACGAGCAGTACTTC.

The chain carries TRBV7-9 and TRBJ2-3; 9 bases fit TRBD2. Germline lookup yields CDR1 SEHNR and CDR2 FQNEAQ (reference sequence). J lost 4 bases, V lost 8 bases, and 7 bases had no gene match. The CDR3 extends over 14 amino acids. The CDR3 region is CASLWGLAADTQYF. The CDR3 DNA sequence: TGTGCCAGCTTATGGGGACTAGCTGCAGATACGCAGTATTTT.